This TCR beta chain came from a study of T cell repertoires in cytomegalovirus infection. Study overall: Epitope selection comprised recently identified HLA-C-restricted CMV epitopes and well-studied HLA-B-restricted CMV epitopes. Evidence of both CMV infection and a matching HLA type came from public TCR beta signatures.

A word on this clonotype: Its antigen is not identified.

This CDR3 region has 12 residues. Trimming shortened V by 3 bases and J by 3 bases, and 8 bases separated the two germline ends. Germline assignment: CDR1 SQVTM and CDR2 ANQGSEA. Each CDR3 protein gets one entry after TCRdb re-called the reads with MiXCR. The repertoire consists of roughly 920,000 distinct CDR3 sequences, with roughly 30% occurring once and the leading ten covering 13%. Study results and caveats: CMV carriers with the relevant HLA were identified by cumulative public TCR beta family frequency.

The chain joins TRBV29-1 to TRBJ1-2, with no clear D. The sample consisted of cultured CD8+ T cells from PBMCs, taken from culture after CMV antigen stimulation. This clonotype was sampled from a human donor in good health (CMV status not recorded). Some clones in this sample may be carry-over from other donors' samples. The DNA of the CDR3 is TGCAGCGTTGAGGCTGAGGACTATGGCTACACCTTC. The encoded protein is CSVEAEDYGYTF.